This T cell receptor beta chain was obtained from a study of blood T cell repertoires in COVID-19 (dated by TCRdb to about 2020). The study in broad terms: The collaborator samples originated in the United States, Italy and Spain and spanned the acute and convalescent phases of COVID-19. Subjects who had been exposed to COVID-19, were actively infected with it, or had recovered from it provided the deeply sampled blood TCRbeta repertoires that made up the dataset. Where available, HLA class I and class II types were obtained from metadata supplied by the sample provider rather than from assay-based typing. Samples came from the ongoing ImmuneRACE study (first 160 participants) plus 1,254 subjects from 6 global collaborators. The repertoires were released in a freely available public database meant as a resource for research on the immune response to SARS-CoV-2. The material from the prospective study consisted of cDNA or gDNA derived from T cells, B-cell-depleted T cells, or PBMCs. The sample metadata nearly always contained a de-identified subject ID, COVID-19 status, age in years and sex.

A remark on this clone: Its antigen specificity is not known. No much larger clone exists at a distance of one base, and base qualities are not known.

Study-wide conclusions, independent of this receptor: Clinical and demographic metadata were provided uncurated, with the amount varying by source and participant.

TCRbeta CDR3 regions were amplified from genomic DNA using the immunoSEQ Assay, a bias-controlled multiplex PCR. As for the original processing: The number of nucleated cells in each sample was estimated from the amplification of reference gene primers within the assay. Sequence reads were collapsed and filtered to measure the absolute abundance of every unique TCRbeta CDR3 rearrangement. For each sample, productive Simpson clonality was calculated as the square root of Simpson's diversity index across productive rearrangements. In TCRdb, the immuneACCESS table is reduced to in-frame sequences with V and J assigned. These tables do not hold every clone; where another copy was compared, an unresolved V gene accounts for under half, and the others remain unexplained. D and trimming were read from the DNA, whereas the V and J calls and clone size are those reported in that table. Within this sample are under 75,000 clones, with around 67% of them counted one time only. The ten biggest clones cover around 20% of the sample.

V and J lose 7 bases and 0 bases, and a span of 13 bases separates them. From the cysteine up to the phenylalanine, the CDR3 has a length of 16 residues. Only the CDR3 DNA stays, 48 bases, in frame from base 1. The germline V gene (reference sequence) provides CDR1 MNHEY and CDR2 SMNVEV. The collaborating institutions used their own protocols to collect whole blood in K2EDTA tubes. For TCRbeta analysis, collaborators shipped samples in one of three forms: frozen whole blood, isolated PBMCs, or DNA extracted from either of those sample types. This TCR was recovered from a man in his 60s with acute or convalescent COVID-19. Sequencing was performed on peripheral blood. This receptor chain uses TRBV27 and TRBJ2-6; the D gene cannot be named for sure. The nucleotides read TGTGCCAGCACCCTTACCGCTAGCTCTGGGGCCAACGTCCTGACTTTC. It encodes CASTLTASSGANVLTF.